Listed here are 7 T cell receptor beta chains from one sample, sequenced in a study of T cells in women clearing cervical HPV infection. Sequencing used immunoSEQ multiplex PCR; TCRdb keeps in-frame clones, though not all of them. The listing contains roughly 22,000 clones. Sequencing input: blood buffy coat. The source of these receptors is a woman between 18 and 69 years old with a cervical HPV16 infection that either progressed to CIN3+ or cleared (not recorded which).

On this clone: From the germline J gene comes the end of the CDR3, since the read stops 3 residues before it. The J gene is TRBJ2-7, the V gene TRBV5-1, with D uncertain. The germline V and J ends were trimmed by 4 bases and 1 base, with 9 bases remaining between them. From germline, CDR1 is SGHRS and CDR2 YFSETQ. This CDR3 is 13 amino acids long. The CDR3 sequence is CASSRGVSYEQYF. Incomplete CDR3 DNA: TGCGCCAGCAGCCGCGGCGTATCCTACGAG.

This CDR3 is CASRNGPTGTDTQYF. The CDR3 bases that were read are TGTGCCAGCAGAAATGGTCCAACGGGTACAGATACG. The chain recombines TRBV6-2 or TRBV6-3 with TRBJ2-3; D is undetermined. Sequencing ends 3 residues short of the CDR3 end; the germline J gene provides the rest. V shed 6 bases and J shed 3 bases, with 16 bases lying between them. This CDR3 contains 15 residues. Germline CDR1 and CDR2: MNHEY and SVGEGT.

Turning to this clone: The sequenced fragment ends 3 residues before the CDR3 boundary, so the rest is inferred from the germline J gene. The chain is built from TRBV7-6 and TRBJ2-1; 9 nucleotides agree with TRBD1. The length of the CDR3 is 14 residues. Germline CDR1 SGHVS, CDR2 FNYEAQ. The V and J ends lost 1 base and 8 bases, in that order; junction bases with no gene match: 3. CDR3 loop: CASSLGDREDEQFF. The sequenced part of the CDR3 DNA is TGTGCCAGCAGCTTAGGGGACAGGGAGGATGAG.

This clone ranks as medium-sized in terms of frequency. The sequenced fragment ends 3 residues before the CDR3 boundary, so the rest is inferred from the germline J gene. J is TRBJ2-1 and V is TRBV10-3; 7 bases are shared with TRBD1. The CDR3 covers 15 residues. CDR1 is ENHRY and CDR2 is SYGVKD in the germline V gene. V was clipped by 6 bases and J by 4 bases; unmatched bases: 9. CDR3 DNA (partial): TGTGCCATCAGGAAGGTGGGACAGCCGTACAATGAG. This encodes CAIRKVGQPYNE. The full CDR3 is CAIRKVGQPYNEQFF.

For this clone: The read falls 3 residues short of the CDR3 end, and the missing part is taken from the germline J gene. The chain employs TRBV20-1 and TRBJ2-7, with 10 bases fitting TRBD1. CDR3 length: 14 amino acids. Germline V lookup: CDR1 DFQATT, CDR2 SNEGSKA (reference sequence). Trimming removed 4 bases from V and 6 bases from J; junction bases left unmatched: 9. CDR3: CSATPDRGGTEQYF. CDR3 DNA, as far as it was read: TGCAGTGCTACCCCGGACAGGGGGGGAACCGAG.

A note on this clone: Read sequence stops 3 residues before the CDR3 end, and the germline J gene provides the missing end. The chain joins TRBV5-1 to TRBJ1-3, with a tentative D call TRBD1 (5 bases). Germline-derived CDR1 and CDR2 are SGHRS and YFSETQ. V lost 0 bases, J lost 0 bases, and 7 bases lay in between. The CDR3 totals 15 residues. CDR3 DNA, as far as it was read: TGCGCCAGCAGCTTGGAGGGGTACTCTGGAAACACC. Its translation: CASSLEGYSGNT. The whole CDR3 sequence reads CASSLEGYSGNTIYF.

As regards this clone: Sequencing ends 3 residues short of the CDR3 end; the germline J gene provides the rest. The J gene is TRBJ1-2, the V gene TRBV5-1; 8 positions agree with TRBD1. Germline CDR1 and CDR2: SGHRS and YFSETQ. The CDR3 has 16 residues. The CDR3 protein is CASSLSGGRGPSGYTF. The CDR3 bases that were read are TGCGCCAGCAGCTTGAGTGGAGGCAGGGGGCCGTCGGGC.